The next 12 T cell receptor beta chains were all read from a single sample in a study of T-cell memory formation after mild COVID-19. MiXCR, run by TCRdb on the 5' RACE reads, gives a single entry per CDR3 protein. This table has some 190,000 distinct CDR3 sequences, around 19% appearing once. Sequenced material: PBMCs or a T cell subset sorted from them (not recorded which). The source is an adult woman who had mild COVID-19 (a few samples of this study predate the infection). Cell type and time point are not known.

This clonotype has just a few counts. CDR3 in amino acids: CASSPQGTRSVLYGYTF. CDR3 in DNA: TGTGCCAGCAGCCCCCAGGGGACCCGATCGGTTCTCTATGGCTACACCTTC. This chain connects TRBV7-2 to TRBJ1-2; D perhaps matches TRBD1 (6 bases). The V end lost 5 bases, the J end lost 4 bases, and 23 bases lay between the germline ends. The CDR3 is 17 residues long. CDR1 is SGHTA, CDR2 FQGNSA, per germline.

This chain connects TRBV24-1 to TRBJ2-5; D call uncertain. The V end lost 5 bases, the J end lost 3 bases, and 6 bases lay between the germline ends. This CDR3 spans 12 amino acids. Germline lookup yields CDR1 KGHDR and CDR2 SFDVKD. CDR3 nucleotide sequence: TGTGCCACCAGTGTGACGGAAGAGACCCAGTACTTC. It specifies CATSVTEETQYF.

The V call is TRBV9, the J call TRBJ1-1; D call uncertain. There are 13 residues in the CDR3. Trimming removed 2 bases at V and 6 bases at J, with 11 bases between. The germline gives CDR1 SGDLS, CDR2 YYNGEE. Here the CDR3 DNA reads TGTGCCAGCAGCGTTGGCCAGGACCCTGAAGCTTTCTTT. Its translation: CASSVGQDPEAFF.

This clonotype was counted at least ten times. The V call is TRBV19, the J call TRBJ2-4, with 7 bases matching TRBD2. CDR1 is LNHDA and CDR2 is SQIVND in the germline V gene (reference sequence). Trimming took 7 bases from V and 6 from J; bases not matched to a gene: 3. This CDR3 spans 12 amino acids. The CDR3 DNA follows: TGTGCCAGTAAGACTAGCCTAAACATTCAGTACTTC. It encodes CASKTSLNIQYF.

The chain couples TRBV5-1 to TRBJ2-2; D gene uncertain. The germline CDR1 and CDR2 sequences are SGHRS and YFSETQ. V gave up 2 bases and J gave up 2 bases, with 10 bases separating them. The CDR3 loop spans 15 amino acids. CDR3 amino acids: CASSFTGLNTGELFF. CDR3 coding DNA: TGCGCCAGCAGCTTTACCGGGCTTAACACCGGGGAGCTGTTTTTT.

The chain joins TRBV7-3 to TRBJ1-3; 10 nucleotides match TRBD1. The CDR3 runs to 16 residues. V dropped 5 bases and J dropped 3; count of bases not matched to a gene: 7. Germline values: CDR1 SGHTA, CDR2 FQGTGA. The CDR3 DNA reads TGTGCCAGCAGCCCCCAGGGGACAGGGGATGGAAACACCATATATTTT. As protein: CASSPQGTGDGNTIYF.

V and J are TRBV18 and TRBJ2-7, with 8 bases fitting TRBD1. V was clipped by 3 bases and J by 4 bases; unmatched bases: 5. The CDR3 loop spans 14 amino acids. Germline V lookup: CDR1 KGHSH, CDR2 LQKENI. In nucleotides, the CDR3 is TGTGCCAGCTCACCGGACAGGGTTACATACGAGCAGTACTTC. Translation gives CASSPDRVTYEQYF.

This clonotype was recorded many times. This chain links TRBV7-3 with TRBJ2-5; TRBD1 agrees at 8 bases. The CDR3 spans 15 residues. Trimming cost V 5 bases and J 4 bases; bases outside gene matches: 9. Germline CDR1 reads SGHTA; CDR2 reads FQGTGA. CDR3 loop: CASSIQGGRGETQYF. CDR3 sequence (DNA): TGTGCCAGCAGCATACAGGGGGGTCGCGGAGAGACCCAGTACTTC.

This chain links TRBV11-3 with TRBJ2-2; D not resolved. CDR3 length: 12 amino acids. CDR1 is SGHNT, CDR2 YENEEA, per germline. V was shortened by 2 bases and J by 6 bases, with 4 bases between the two germline ends. The CDR3, as DNA: TGTGCCAGCAGCTTAACTTCCGGGGAGCTGTTTTTT. Protein product: CASSLTSGELFF.

The chain links TRBV5-4 to TRBJ2-5; 10 bases fit TRBD2. CDR1 and CDR2 (germline): SGHNT, YYREEE (reference sequence). J was trimmed by 4 bases and V by 4 bases; bases with no gene match: 13. The CDR3 length is 17 residues. CDR3 in amino acids: CASSRTILAGSGETQYF. In DNA form, the CDR3 reads TGTGCCAGCAGCAGGACCATACTAGCGGGAAGTGGAGAGACCCAGTACTTC.

This clonotype was counted only a few times. The gene calls are TRBV11-2 and TRBJ2-5; TRBD2 matches 7 bases. Germline CDR1 is SGHAT and CDR2 is FQNNGV. This CDR3 is 17 amino acids long. J gave up 3 bases and V 5 bases, and 15 bases lay outside the gene matches. The CDR3 loop is CASSTGRTRLVKETQYF. CDR3 nucleotides: TGTGCCAGCAGCACCGGGAGGACGCGGTTAGTGAAAGAGACCCAGTACTTC.

CDR3 bases: TGCAGTGCTACCCTAGCGACAGGAACCACGGGCGGCTACACCTTC. Translating it yields CSATLATGTTGGYTF. The chain links TRBV20-1 to TRBJ1-2; possibly TRBD1 for D (6 bases). The V end lost 4 bases, the J end lost 8 bases, and 23 bases lay between the germline ends. Germline loops: CDR1 DFQATT, CDR2 SNEGSKA (reference sequence). There are 15 residues in the CDR3.